The 24 T cell receptor beta chains in this list originate from one sample, sequenced in a study of T cell changes during pregnancy in multiple sclerosis. The protocol was immunoSEQ multiplex PCR, while the TCRdb copy is restricted to in-frame clones and leaves out a portion. Of some 31,000 clones in the sample, about 88% were seen once. This sample comprised CD8+ T cells from peripheral blood mononuclear cells, obtained in the third trimester of pregnancy. The receptor set was obtained from a female donor with multiple sclerosis, enrolled in a pregnancy study.

The rearrangement links TRBV29-1 to TRBJ2-7; D is unresolved. CDR3 length: 13 residues. Germline V CDR1 and CDR2: SQVTM, ANQGSEA. V lost 2 bases and J lost 2, with 10 bases in between. CDR3: CSVETPATYEQYF. The CDR3, as DNA: TGCAGCGTTGAAACCCCCGCTACCTACGAGCAGTACTTC.

This rearrangement joins TRBV28 to TRBJ2-7; possibly TRBD1 for D (5 bases). Germline CDR1 reads MDHEN; CDR2 reads SYDVKM. CDR3 length: 15 amino acids. Trimming removed 3 bases at V and 0 bases at J, with 12 bases between. In DNA, the CDR3 is TGTGCCAGCAGTTTTAGGGGTTTCTTCTCCTACGAGCAGTACTTC. Translating gives CASSFRGFFSYEQYF.

The rearrangement joins TRBV20-1 to TRBJ1-1; maybe TRBD1 (5 bases). V dropped 3 bases and J dropped 5 bases, with 7 bases sitting between them. The CDR3 extends over 11 amino acids. Germline V gene sequence: CDR1 DFQATT, CDR2 SNEGSKA (reference sequence). CDR3 loop: CSASGGTEAFF. CDR3 DNA: TGCAGTGCTAGTGGGGGGACTGAAGCTTTCTTT.

The V gene is TRBV2, the J gene TRBJ2-5, with TRBD2 identical over 9 bases. The J call may be faulty, since TRBJ2-7 better matches the DNA end. CDR3 length: 16 residues. Germline V gives CDR1 SNHLY, CDR2 FYNNEI. The CDR3: CASSEGSGSVSYEQYF. The DNA of the CDR3 is TGTGCCAGCAGTGAGGGTAGCGGGAGCGTCTCCTACGAGCAGTACTTC.

V is TRBV18 and J is TRBJ1-1; 10 positions match TRBD1. The germline V gene encodes CDR1 KGHSH and CDR2 LQKENI. This CDR3 is 13 amino acids long. V lost 3 bases, J lost 7 bases, and 2 bases stayed unmatched. In DNA form, the CDR3 reads TGTGCCAGCTCACCCGGACAGGGGGGTGAAGCTTTCTTT. Translating gives CASSPGQGGEAFF.

This rearrangement joins TRBV9 to TRBJ2-7; 7 nucleotides agree with TRBD1. From germline, CDR1 is SGDLS and CDR2 YYNGEE. CDR3 length: 16 amino acids. V lost 3 bases and J lost 3; bases outside the gene matches: 12. Written as DNA, the CDR3 is TGTGCCAGCAGCGCCGGGTCGACAGGGAGTGGCTACGAGCAGTACTTC. Its translation is CASSAGSTGSGYEQYF.

The chain couples TRBV9 to TRBJ1-3, with D uncertain. V lost 3 bases and J 0 bases, leaving 13 bases between the germline ends. Germline V gene data show CDR1 as SGDLS and CDR2 as YYNGEE. The CDR3 totals 16 residues. The CDR3 DNA reads as TGTGCCAGCAGCGACCAGGACGGGAGCTCTGGAAACACCATATATTTT. Its protein is CASSDQDGSSGNTIYF.

This chain uses TRBV6-1 with TRBJ1-5, with 8 bases identical to TRBD1. The CDR3 is 16 residues long. Germline V lookup: CDR1 MNHNS, CDR2 SASEGT. V dropped 3 bases and J dropped 7; count of bases not matched to a gene: 11. The CDR3 loop reads CASSEGQGAGWQPQHF. The DNA for the CDR3 is TGTGCCAGCAGTGAGGGCCAGGGGGCAGGATGGCAGCCCCAGCATTTT.

V and J are TRBV27 and TRBJ2-2; perhaps TRBD1 as D (6 bases). With 5 bases removed from V and 2 bases from J, the gap between germline ends came to 12 bases. The CDR3 spans 15 residues. The V gene's germline CDR1 is MNHEY and CDR2 SMNVEV (reference sequence). The CDR3 nucleotides are TGTGCCAGCAGTATTACCGGGACAAACACCGGGGAGCTGTTTTTT. This sequence encodes CASSITGTNTGELFF.

The gene calls are TRBV7-3 and TRBJ2-3; D is possibly TRBD1 (6 bases). Germline V gene lookup returns CDR1 SGHTA and CDR2 FQGTGA. The CDR3 totals 13 residues. V gave up 3 bases and J gave up 5 bases, with 9 bases separating them. CDR3 DNA sequence: TGTGCCAGCAGCTTCCTCAGGGGAGATACGCAGTATTTT. Residues: CASSFLRGDTQYF.

The chain employs TRBV11-3 and TRBJ2-3; 11 bases line up with TRBD2. There are 16 residues in the CDR3. Trimming cost V 4 bases and J 0 bases; bases outside gene matches: 3. Germline CDR1 and CDR2: SGHNT and YENEEA. This chain's CDR3 is CASSSRLAGSTDTQYF. Written as DNA, the CDR3 is TGTGCCAGCAGCTCCCGACTAGCGGGGAGCACAGATACGCAGTATTTT.

This clone showed up just once. V usage is TRBV11-2 and J usage is TRBJ1-1; possible D gene TRBD1, 5 bases. Trimming removed 4 bases at V and 1 base at J, with 13 bases between. Germline V gene data show CDR1 as SGHAT and CDR2 as FQNNGV. This CDR3 region has 15 residues. DNA for the CDR3: TGTGCCAGCAGCTCGCAGGACATTAGGAACACTGAAGCTTTCTTT. Translating it yields CASSSQDIRNTEAFF.

The rearrangement links TRBV6-5 to TRBJ2-5; a weak D match, TRBD2 (7 bases). The CDR3 loop spans 13 amino acids. Germline V lookup: CDR1 MNHEY, CDR2 SVGAGI. V was clipped by 7 bases and J by 4 bases, with 13 bases between them. The CDR3 nucleotides are TGTGCCAGCACCCTAGGGGGGGCAGAGACCCAGTACTTC. The encoded protein is CASTLGGAETQYF.

J is TRBJ1-2 and V is TRBV21-1; the table's D call TRBD1 went unverified against the DNA. TRBV21-1 is flagged as a pseudogene. CDR3 length: 16 amino acids. CDR3: CASSKGGQGAHYGYTF. The CDR3 DNA is TGTGCCAGCAGCAAAGGGGGCCAGGGGGCACACTATGGCTACACCTTC.

The V gene is TRBV9, the J gene TRBJ2-7, with D possibly being TRBD2 (6 bases). Trimming took off 1 base at V and 3 bases at J, with 11 bases between the two ends. This CDR3 spans 14 amino acids. The germline V gene has CDR1 SGDLS and CDR2 YYNGEE. In nucleotides, the CDR3 is TGTGCCAGCAGCGTACGGGACGGGGGCTACGAGCAGTACTTC. It translates to CASSVRDGGYEQYF.

V is TRBV14 and J is TRBJ2-7; 8 bases are a match to TRBD1. CDR1 is SGHDN and CDR2 is FVKESK in the germline V gene. V trimming: 5 bases; J trimming: 5 bases; junction bases outside the gene matches: 5. The CDR3 has 13 residues. The CDR3 coding sequence is TGTGCCAGCAGCATAGACAGGGGCCACGAGCAGTACTTC. It is translated as CASSIDRGHEQYF.

This clone was counted only a few times. The J gene is TRBJ2-7, the V gene TRBV15; 8 nucleotides line up with TRBD2. The CDR3 consists of 15 residues. The V gene's germline CDR1 is LNHNV and CDR2 YYDKDF (reference sequence). Losses at the gene ends were 1 base for V and 2 bases for J; bases not matched to a gene: 4. The chain's CDR3 is CATSRGTSKAYEQYF. The CDR3 bases are TGTGCCACCAGCAGAGGGACTAGCAAGGCCTACGAGCAGTACTTC.

This clone was seen only once. This chain uses TRBV5-4 with TRBJ2-5; TRBD2 matches at 15 bases. Germline CDR1 and CDR2: SGHNT and YYREEE (reference sequence). This CDR3 contains 17 residues. Germline trimming cut 4 bases from V and 2 bases from J; bases unmatched to any gene: 6. CDR3 DNA sequence: TGTGCCAGCAGCCGGGGACTAGCGGGGGGCCTACAAGAGACCCAGTACTTC. This codes for CASSRGLAGGLQETQYF.

The chain uses TRBV5-5 and TRBJ2-3, with D tentatively TRBD1 (6 bases). Germline assignment: CDR1 SGHKS and CDR2 YYEKEE (reference sequence). This CDR3 comprises 15 residues. V was trimmed by 1 base and J by 4 bases, leaving 13 bases between them. DNA for the CDR3: TGTGCCAGCAGCTTGACCAGGGGTTACGCAGATACGCAGTATTTT. It translates to CASSLTRGYADTQYF.

CDR3 DNA sequence: TGTGCCAGCAGCCCAGGGGACGGGGGGGCTGAGCAGTTCTTC. Encoded protein: CASSPGDGGAEQFF. The genes are TRBV9 and TRBJ2-1; 8 bases are a match to TRBD2. There are 14 residues in the CDR3. Trimming at V came to 4 bases and at J to 9 bases, leaving 9 bases not matched to a gene. Germline V gene sequence: CDR1 SGDLS, CDR2 YYNGEE. The whole variable domain, remainder taken from reference TRBV9 and TRBJ2-1, is DSGVTQTPKHLITATGQRVTLRCSPRSGDLSVYWYQQSLDQGLQFLIQYYNGEERAKGNILERFSAQQFPDLHSELNLSSLELGDSALYFCASSPGDGGAEQFFGPGTRLTVL.

In DNA form, the CDR3 reads TGTGCCTGGAGGGCGGCAACTAACTATGGCTACACCTTC. The encoded protein is CAWRAATNYGYTF. The chain recombines TRBV30 with TRBJ1-2; D unclear. Germline CDR1 GTSNPN, CDR2 SVGIG (reference sequence). Trimming removed 3 bases from V and 0 bases from J, with 8 bases in between. CDR3 length: 13 amino acids.

The chain uses TRBV9 and TRBJ2-1; D perhaps matches TRBD1 (6 bases). The V end was cut by 3 bases, the J end by 10 bases, with 14 bases between. CDR1 and CDR2 from the germline V gene are SGDLS and YYNGEE. The CDR3 has 13 amino acids. Here the CDR3 reads CASSGSRGTEQFF. The CDR3 bases are TGTGCCAGCAGCGGAAGCAGGGGAACCGAGCAGTTCTTC.

This clone is medium-sized in the sample. J is TRBJ2-1 and V is TRBV11-2, with D possibly matching TRBD2 (5 bases). V was pared by 5 bases and J by 9 bases, with 11 bases between. CDR1 and CDR2 (germline): SGHAT, FQNNGV. CDR3 length: 12 residues. CDR3 in DNA: TGTGCCAGCAGCCCGGGGAGCGTTGAGCAGTTCTTC. As protein: CASSPGSVEQFF.

As DNA, the CDR3 is TGTGCCAGGGCAAGGGGTGAATATGGCTACACCTTC. It encodes CARARGEYGYTF. The chain employs TRBV2 and TRBJ1-2; the D gene is possibly TRBD1 (5 bases). The germline V gene has CDR1 SNHLY and CDR2 FYNNEI. This CDR3 contains 12 residues. The V gene lost 9 bases and the J gene lost 5 bases, with 13 bases spanning the gap.